The source of this T cell receptor (beta chain) is a study of T cells after yellow fever vaccination (dated by TCRdb to 2018 to 2020). Some background on the complete study: The SMART-Seq v4 Ultra Low Input RNA kit was used to prepare libraries from fractions with low cell numbers. To track T-cell clones before and after primary and booster YFV17D yellow fever vaccination, bulk TCR alpha and beta repertoires were sequenced longitudinally. The cohort comprised two healthy male donors, one aged 18 to 29 and one aged 30 to 39 years. Blood samples were taken at several timepoints before and after primary and secondary immunization, and bulk PBMC replicates and cell subsets were isolated.

This clonotype has a count of ten or more. Its target antigen remains unknown. Per-nucleotide qualities are absent, and no much larger clonotype sits a single base away. TCR cDNA was made using 5'RACE template switching, a step that added a universal primer site and unique molecular identifiers. Priming of cDNA synthesis was performed from both the TCR alpha and TCR beta constant segments. Library amplification used two PCR steps, and the second PCR step added sample barcodes and sequencing adapters. Sequencing of libraries was done on Illumina HiSeq 2500 (2x100 bp) or NovaSeq (2x150 bp). The published analysis was carried out like this. MIGEC handled demultiplexing of reads and collapsing into UMI consensus sequences, while MiXCR performed V(D)J alignment. Vaccine-responding clonotypes were defined with edgeR using replicate PBMC samples, requiring FDR below 0.01 and a log2 fold change above 5 up to day 15. Bulk clonotypes were assigned CD4 or CD8 identity according to which sequenced CD4 or CD8 repertoire held them at higher abundance. TCRdb itself trimmed the public reads at Q25 with fastp, ran MiXCR and retained productive beta chains. Identical CDR3 protein sequences are pooled into one entry, listed with their most common genes and DNA. These V and J calls derive from TCRdb rather than the authors' analysis. This sample comprises some 160,000 distinct CDR3 sequences, under 7.5% of them detected only once. Approximately 2.5% of the sample rests with the top ten.

Cut back by 3 bases and 4 bases, the V and J ends lie 12 bases apart. Looking up the germline V gene yields CDR1 ENHRY and CDR2 SYGVKD. CDR3 length: 14 amino acids, cysteine to phenylalanine. The read is trimmed to its CDR3 DNA, 42 bases read in frame from base 1. This specimen's treatment or condition label, per the study, means: live attenuated yellow fever vaccine strain. PBMCs were isolated from peripheral blood using a standard Ficoll-Paque protocol. Dynabeads CD4 and CD8 positive selection kits were used to isolate CD4 and CD8 T-cell fractions. RNA was extracted with TriZol from bulk PBMCs, CD4 and CD8 fractions, and dextramer-positive and dextramer-negative fractions. General findings and caveats noted by the study authors: Computational filtering was required because FACS-sorted repertoires could contain abundant contaminating clonotypes from the bulk population. The secondary T-cell response was weaker than the primary response but faster, peaking on day 5 instead of day 15. The study included only a couple of donors, which limits how far the findings can be generalized. Most clones expanded after primary vaccination (almost 97% of CD4 and 70% to 90% of CD8) were re-detected after the booster, suggesting that broad memory maintenance occurred. A small fraction of clonotypes appeared in both the CD4 and CD8 compartments, likely as a result of convergent recombination.

This chain is built from TRBV10-3 and TRBJ2-5; the D gene assignment is ambiguous. The sequencing here drew on CD4+ T cells sorted from PBMCs, taken 5 to 6 days after the first yellow fever vaccination. This clonotype was obtained from a man aged 18-30 years who received the YFV17D yellow fever vaccine. The CDR3 corresponds to CAISEVKSGETQYF. The nucleotides read TGTGCCATCAGTGAAGTCAAATCGGGAGAGACCCAGTACTTC.